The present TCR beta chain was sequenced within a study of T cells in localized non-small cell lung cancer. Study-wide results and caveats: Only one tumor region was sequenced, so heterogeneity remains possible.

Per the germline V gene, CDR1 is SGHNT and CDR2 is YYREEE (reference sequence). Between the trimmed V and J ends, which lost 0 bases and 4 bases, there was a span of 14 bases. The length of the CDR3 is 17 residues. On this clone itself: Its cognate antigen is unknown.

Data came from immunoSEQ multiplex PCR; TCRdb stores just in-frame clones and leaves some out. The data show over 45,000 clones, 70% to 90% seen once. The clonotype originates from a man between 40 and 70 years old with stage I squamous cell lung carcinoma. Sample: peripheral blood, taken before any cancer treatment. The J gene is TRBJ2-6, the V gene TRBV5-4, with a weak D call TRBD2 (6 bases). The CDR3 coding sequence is TGTGCCAGCAGCTTGGTACGGTCGGGGGAAGGGGCCAACGTCCTGACTTTC. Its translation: CASSLVRSGEGANVLTF.